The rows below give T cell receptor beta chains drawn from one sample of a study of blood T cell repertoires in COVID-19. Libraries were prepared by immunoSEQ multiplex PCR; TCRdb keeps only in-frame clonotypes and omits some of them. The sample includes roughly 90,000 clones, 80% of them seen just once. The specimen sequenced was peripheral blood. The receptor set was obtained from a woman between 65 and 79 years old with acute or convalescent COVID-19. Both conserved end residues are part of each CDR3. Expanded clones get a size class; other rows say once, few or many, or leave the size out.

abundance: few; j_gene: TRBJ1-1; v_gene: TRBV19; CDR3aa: CASRDPRVDTEAFF
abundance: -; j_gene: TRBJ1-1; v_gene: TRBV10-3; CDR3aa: CASGRGTEAFF
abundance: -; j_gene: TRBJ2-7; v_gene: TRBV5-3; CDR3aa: CARSLEQGLSSYEQYF
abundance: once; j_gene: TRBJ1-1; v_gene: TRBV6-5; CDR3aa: CASSYSIRDSEAFF
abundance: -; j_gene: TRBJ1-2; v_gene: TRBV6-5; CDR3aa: CASRRTGGRGYTF
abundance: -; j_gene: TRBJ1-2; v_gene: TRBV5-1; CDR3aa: CASSLASDGYTF
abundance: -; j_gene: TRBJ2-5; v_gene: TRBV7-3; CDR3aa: CASSPTTDPQETQYF
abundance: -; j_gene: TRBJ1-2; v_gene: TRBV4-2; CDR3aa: CASSQGELSNYGYTF
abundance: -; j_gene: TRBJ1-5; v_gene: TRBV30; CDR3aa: CAWSVANRGNQPQHF
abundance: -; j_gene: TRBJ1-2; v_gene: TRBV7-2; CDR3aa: CASSLVGQGDYGYTF
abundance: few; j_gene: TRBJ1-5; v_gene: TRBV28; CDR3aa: CASSSLTGGIQPQHF
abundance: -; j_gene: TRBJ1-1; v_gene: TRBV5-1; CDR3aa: CASSLTGWGNTEAFF
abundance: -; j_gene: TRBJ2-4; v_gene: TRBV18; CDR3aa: CASSPDQENIQYF
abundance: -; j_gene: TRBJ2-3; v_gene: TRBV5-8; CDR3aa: CASSYLQQIRWYF
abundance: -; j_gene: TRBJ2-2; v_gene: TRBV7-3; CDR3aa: CASSSKTRGPNTGELFF
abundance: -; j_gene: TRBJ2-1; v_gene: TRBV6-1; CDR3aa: CASSDWSEQFF
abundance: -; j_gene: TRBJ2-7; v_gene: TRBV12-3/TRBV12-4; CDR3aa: CASTKTGYEQYF
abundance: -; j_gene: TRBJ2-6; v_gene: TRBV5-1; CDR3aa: CASSSIGTGISGANVLTF
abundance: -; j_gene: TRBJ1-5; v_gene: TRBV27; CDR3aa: CASSRQGISGQPQHF
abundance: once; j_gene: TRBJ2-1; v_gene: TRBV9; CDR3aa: CASSVVGLGSHQFF
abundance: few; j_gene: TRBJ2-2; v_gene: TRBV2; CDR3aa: CASSGRTSGRTTGELFF
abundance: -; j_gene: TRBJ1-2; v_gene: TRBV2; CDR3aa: CASSDQGTGVGYTF
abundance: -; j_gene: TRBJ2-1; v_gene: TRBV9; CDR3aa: CASSPERGAHYNEQFF
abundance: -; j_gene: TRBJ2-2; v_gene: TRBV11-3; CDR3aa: CASSLGAPKKGELFF
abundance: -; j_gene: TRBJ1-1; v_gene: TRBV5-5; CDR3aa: CASSNRDRKNTEAFF
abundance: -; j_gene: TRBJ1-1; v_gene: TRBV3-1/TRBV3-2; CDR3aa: CASRNSGTGRSTDTEAFF
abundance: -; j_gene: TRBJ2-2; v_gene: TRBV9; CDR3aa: CASSETGRNTGELFF
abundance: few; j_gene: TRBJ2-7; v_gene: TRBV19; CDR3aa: CASSIVPGVSSYEQYF
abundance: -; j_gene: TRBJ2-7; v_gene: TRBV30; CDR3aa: CAWSVLGHEQYF
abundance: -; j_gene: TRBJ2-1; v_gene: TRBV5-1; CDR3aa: CASSPGGSWNEQFF